The present TCR beta chain was sequenced within a study of CD8 T cells in ankylosing spondylitis (TCRdb year 2017). About the investigation overall: The study set out to find disease-linked TCR variants by profiling T cell receptor beta repertoires in ankylosing spondylitis patients and healthy donors. In total, the full study cohort was made up of some 110 healthy donors and 20 to 25 ankylosing spondylitis patients. Peripheral blood was sampled, and synovial fluid was also collected from ankylosing spondylitis patients. Paper-wide results and their limitations: According to the report, matched synovial fluid samples from ankylosing spondylitis patients were significantly enriched for the disease-linked clones. Some motif variants had previously been reported in the synovial fluid and blood of reactive arthritis patients, which suggests shared mechanisms of disease initiation. A TCR beta motif made up of eight or nine highly homologous amino acid variants appeared to be characteristic of blood from ankylosing spondylitis patients. In peripheral blood, the disease-linked clones were found at relatively low frequencies and had a CD8+ phenotype.

In its sample, this clonotype was seen a few times. Its antigen is unknown. Base qualities are not provided; no much larger clone lies one nucleotide away. The CDR3 starts with the cysteine, ends with the phenylalanine, and has 14 residues. Of all the DNA, just the CDR3 is kept, 42 bases in frame from base 1. After removal of 5 bases from V and 5 bases from J, the junction retains 6 bases not matched to a gene. TCRdb lists the instrument as Illumina HiSeq 2500. Quantitative 5'-RACE with molecular barcodes was the method used to prepare the TCR beta libraries. Concerning the study's data processing: To identify disease-linked TCR variants, a new computational method was used, one built on a probabilistic model of VDJ rearrangement. The public reads were quality trimmed at Q25 with fastp and then assembled into clones with MiXCR by TCRdb, keeping productive beta chains. Each record represents a unique CDR3 protein, reported with the most common genes and DNA among its rows. TCRdb, not the original authors, processed these V and J calls. The sample table lists 250,000 to 350,000 distinct CDR3 sequences, about 20% of them with a count of one. The ten most abundant clones make up about 8.2% of the sample.

The receptor comes from a male donor with ankylosing spondylitis or in good health (not recorded which). The source material was blood, either unsorted or a sorted T cell fraction (not recorded which). Recombination joined TRBV12-3 or TRBV12-4 with TRBJ1-2, with 9 bases aligning to TRBD1. The CDR3 is CASSDPGQGYGYTF. DNA sequence: TGTGCCAGCAGTGACCCGGGACAGGGATATGGCTACACCTTC.